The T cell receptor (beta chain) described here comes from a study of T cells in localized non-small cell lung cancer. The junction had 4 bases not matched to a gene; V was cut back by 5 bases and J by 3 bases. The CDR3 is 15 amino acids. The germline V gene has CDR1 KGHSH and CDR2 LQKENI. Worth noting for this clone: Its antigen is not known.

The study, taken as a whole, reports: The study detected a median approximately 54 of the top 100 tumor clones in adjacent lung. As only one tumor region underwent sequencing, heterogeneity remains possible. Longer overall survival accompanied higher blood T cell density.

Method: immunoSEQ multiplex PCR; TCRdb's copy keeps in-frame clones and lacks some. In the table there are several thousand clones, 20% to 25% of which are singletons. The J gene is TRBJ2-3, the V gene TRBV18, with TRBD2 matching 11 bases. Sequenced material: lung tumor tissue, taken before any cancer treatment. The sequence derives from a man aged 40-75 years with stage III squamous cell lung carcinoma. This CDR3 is CASSSLAGGTDTQYF. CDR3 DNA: TGTGCCAGCTCATCCTTAGCGGGAGGGACAGATACGCAGTATTTT.